This T cell receptor (beta chain) is drawn from a study of T-cell memory formation after mild COVID-19. One entry per CDR3 protein results from TCRdb running MiXCR on the 5' RACE reads. Here the sample spans 360,000 or so distinct CDR3 sequences, around 27% being singletons. Study-wide results and limits: CD4+ contracting clones were found mainly in CM and EM, and CD8+ ones in EMRA.

A remark on this clonotype: Its specificity is unknown.

Source material: PBMCs or a T cell subset sorted from them (not recorded which). The TCR was taken from an adult woman who had mild COVID-19 (a few samples of this study predate the infection). Cell type and time point are not known.

The CDR3 protein is CSARVSRRLAKTDTQYF. The CDR3, as DNA: TGCAGTGCTAGAGTCTCCAGGAGGCTAGCGAAAACAGATACGCAGTATTTT. The rearrangement uses TRBV20-1 and TRBJ2-3, with a possible D match to TRBD2 (6 bases). Germline V gene data show CDR1 as DFQATT and CDR2 as SNEGSKA (reference sequence). Deletions cut 1 base from V and 3 bases from J, with 20 bases between. This CDR3 comprises 17 residues.